These 32 T cell receptor beta chains originate from one sample sequenced in a study of CXCR3-negative and CXCR3-positive naive CD8 T cells. Study-wide points: More hydrophobic TRB CDR3s were found in CXCR3-positive naive cells than in CXCR3-negative naive cells.

Libraries were UMI-labeled 5' RACE TRB cDNA. TCRdb re-called the 5' RACE reads and shows each CDR3 protein once, DNA omitted. The sample totals more than 80,000 distinct CDR3 sequences. Which antigens these TCRs recognize remains unknown. Sequencing was performed on naive CXCR3+ CD8+ T cells from blood. Subset specified: CD45RO-CCR7+CD27+CD95- naive CD8+ T cells expressing CXCR3 (TNR3+). The receptors here all came from a human donor in good health. Some clones in this sample may be carry-over from other donors' samples.

This rearrangement joins TRBV15 to TRBJ2-3; TCRdb returns TRBD2, unconfirmable since there is no DNA. CDR1 and CDR2 from the germline V gene are LNHNV and YYDKDF (reference sequence). The CDR3 is 15 residues long. The CDR3 loop is CATSREAGGLDTQYF.

J is TRBJ2-5 and V is TRBV5-4; the D gene TCRdb calls, TRBD2, cannot be checked with no DNA. Germline V gene lookup returns CDR1 SGHNT and CDR2 YYREEE (reference sequence). This CDR3 contains 16 residues. This CDR3 reads CASSLTGLADQETQYF.

The chain uses TRBV12-3 or TRBV12-4 and TRBJ2-1; TCRdb proposes TRBD2, but this gene call is untestable without DNA. The CDR3 has 15 amino acids. The CDR3 here is CASSHGTSKINEQFF.

The chain couples TRBV7-3 to TRBJ2-1; TCRdb returns TRBD1, unconfirmable since there is no DNA. The CDR3 length is 16 residues. CDR1 is SGHTA and CDR2 is FQGTGA in the germline V gene. CDR3 amino acids: CASTPVGGSSYNEQFF.

The chain employs TRBV7-9 and TRBJ2-7; TCRdb names TRBD2, which stays unverified in the absence of DNA. The CDR3 has 19 residues. CDR1 SEHNR and CDR2 FQNEAQ come from the germline V gene (reference sequence). The CDR3 here is CASSSESGLAGRPPYEQYF. Complete variable domain (other parts from reference TRBV7-9 and TRBJ2-7): DTGVSQNPRHKITKRGQNVTFRCDPISEHNRLYWYRQTLGQGPEFLTYFQNEAQLEKSRLLSDRFSAERPKGSFSTLEIQRTEQGDSAMYLCASSSESGLAGRPPYEQYFGPGTRLTVT.

V gene TRBV6-2 or TRBV6-3 combines with J gene TRBJ2-1; the D gene TCRdb calls, TRBD1, cannot be checked with no DNA. CDR3 length: 16 residues. CDR1 MNHEY and CDR2 SVGEGT come from the germline V gene. CDR3 protein: CASNERGTGLINEQFF.

The chain combines TRBV7-9 with TRBJ1-1; the TCRdb D gene call, TRBD1, has no DNA to confirm it. Germline CDR1 and CDR2: SEHNR and FQNEAQ (reference sequence). The CDR3 covers 14 residues. The chain's CDR3 is CASSQRDRTSEAFF.

This chain uses TRBV5-6 with TRBJ2-7; the D call of TRBD2 rests on TCRdb alone, since no DNA is present to check it. The CDR3 covers 16 residues. Germline values: CDR1 SGHDT, CDR2 YYEEEE. The CDR3 sequence: CASSLASGGLTYEQYF.

This sequence joins TRBV27 and TRBJ2-2. From germline, CDR1 is MNHEY and CDR2 SMNVEV (reference sequence). CDR3 length: 14 amino acids. Here the CDR3 reads CASSLRENTGELFF.

The J gene is TRBJ1-1, the V gene TRBV12-3 or TRBV12-4; TCRdb's assignment of TRBD1 cannot be checked, as there is no DNA. The CDR3 has 16 residues. The CDR3 sequence: CASIHGTGVFSTEAFF.

J is TRBJ2-7 and V is TRBV14; the D gene TCRdb calls, TRBD1, cannot be checked with no DNA. The CDR3 is made up of 14 amino acids. The germline V gene has CDR1 SGHDN and CDR2 FVKESK. The CDR3 loop is CASSQGDTPYEQYF.

The genes are TRBV15 and TRBJ2-3; without DNA, the TCRdb call of TRBD1 cannot be checked. The length of the CDR3 is 17 residues. Per the germline V gene, CDR1 is LNHNV and CDR2 is YYDKDF (reference sequence). CDR3 in amino acids: CATSGSGTTRNGDTQYF.

The CDR3 loop is CASSVGGADGYTF. This chain connects TRBV9 to TRBJ1-2. Germline values: CDR1 SGDLS, CDR2 YYNGEE. The CDR3 is made up of 13 amino acids.

The chain recombines TRBV29-1 with TRBJ2-7; TCRdb names TRBD1, which stays unverified in the absence of DNA. The CDR3 runs to 15 residues. Per the germline V gene, CDR1 is SQVTM and CDR2 is ANQGSEA. CDR3 in amino acids: CSVEEEGQGAYEEYF.

The gene calls are TRBV13 and TRBJ1-1. The CDR3 loop spans 14 amino acids. Germline CDR1 is PRHDT and CDR2 is FYEKMQ (reference sequence). The CDR3 sequence is CASSLGHLNTEAFF.

V gene TRBV7-9 combines with J gene TRBJ2-7. CDR1 is SEHNR, CDR2 FQNEAQ, per germline (reference sequence). The CDR3 spans 13 residues. CDR3 residues: CASSYRPSDEQYF.

The V call is TRBV7-9, the J call TRBJ2-2. Germline V gene sequence: CDR1 SEHNR, CDR2 FQNEAQ (reference sequence). The CDR3 is 14 residues long. Here the CDR3 reads CASSTTWVGGELFF.

The rearrangement joins TRBV6-2 or TRBV6-3 to TRBJ1-1. Per the germline V gene, CDR1 is MNHEY and CDR2 is SVGEGT. The CDR3 has 14 amino acids. The CDR3: CASSYIDGFNEAFF.

The rearrangement links TRBV5-6 to TRBJ2-1; no DNA is available, so the TRBD1 call from TCRdb remains unchecked. The CDR3 covers 15 residues. Looked up from germline, CDR1 is SGHDT and CDR2 is YYEEEE. The CDR3 region is CASSRDLYSYNEQFF. Variable domain in full (rest from reference TRBV5-6 and TRBJ2-1): DAGVTQSPTHLIKTRGQQVTLRCSPKSGHDTVSWYQQALGQGPQFIFQYYEEEERQRGNFPDRFSGHQFPNYSSELNVNALLLGDSALYLCASSRDLYSYNEQFFGPGTRLTVL.

The chain employs TRBV4-3 and TRBJ1-6; TCRdb's D call, TRBD1, is unchecked because there is no DNA. This CDR3 comprises 15 residues. Germline-derived CDR1 and CDR2 are LGHNA and YSLEER. The CDR3 sequence is CASSQGRQGISPLHF.

V and J are TRBV6-5 and TRBJ1-6. Per the germline V gene, CDR1 is MNHEY and CDR2 is SVGAGI. This CDR3 region has 18 residues. CDR3 sequence: CASSPHPQGILPNSPLHF.

This rearrangement joins TRBV7-2 to TRBJ2-1; TCRdb picks TRBD2, but there is no DNA to check that call. This CDR3 is 15 amino acids long. Looked up from germline, CDR1 is SGHTA and CDR2 is FQGNSA. CDR3 sequence reads: CASSSNGLVFNEQFF.

The V call is TRBV28, the J call TRBJ1-5; TCRdb's D call of TRBD1 is untestable without DNA. The CDR3 has 18 residues. Germline V gene data show CDR1 as MDHEN and CDR2 as SYDVKM. This CDR3 reads CASSLPTETGGGNQPQHF.

The CDR3 protein is CASSQAWPSLLYEQYF. The V gene is TRBV4-1, the J gene TRBJ2-7; as DNA is missing, the TRBD2 call by TCRdb cannot be tested. The CDR3 loop spans 16 amino acids. CDR1 is MGHRA and CDR2 is YSYEKL in the germline V gene.

The rearrangement joins TRBV14 to TRBJ1-2; TCRdb proposes TRBD1, but this gene call is untestable without DNA. Germline CDR1 SGHDN, CDR2 FVKESK. The CDR3 totals 12 residues. The CDR3 protein is CARCRVSYGYTF.

This chain links TRBV9 with TRBJ2-3; TCRdb lists TRBD2, though no DNA is available to test this call. Germline V gene lookup returns CDR1 SGDLS and CDR2 YYNGEE. The CDR3 consists of 15 residues. This chain's CDR3 is CASSAISGGQDTQYF.

V is TRBV2 and J is TRBJ2-1; as DNA is missing, the TRBD1 call by TCRdb cannot be tested. CDR3 length: 19 residues. The germline V gene encodes CDR1 SNHLY and CDR2 FYNNEI. The CDR3 sequence is CAILLNDYLRGEVYNEQFF.

This sequence joins TRBV28 and TRBJ1-5. The CDR3 spans 18 residues. Germline CDR1 is MDHEN and CDR2 is SYDVKM. CDR3 protein: CASSLRPVDPYSNQPQHF. Drawing the rest from reference TRBV28 and TRBJ1-5, the complete variable domain is DVKVTQSSRYLVKRTGEKVFLECVQDMDHENMFWYRQDPGLGLRLIYFSYDVKMKEKGDIPEGYSVSREKKERFSLILESASTNQTSMYLCASSLRPVDPYSNQPQHFGDGTRLSIL.

The rearrangement uses TRBV6-2 or TRBV6-3 and TRBJ1-1; with no DNA, the TCRdb D assignment of TRBD1 cannot be verified. The CDR3 runs to 14 residues. Germline loops: CDR1 MNHEY, CDR2 SVGEGT. The chain's CDR3 is CASSGTGVNTEAFF.

V and J are TRBV28 and TRBJ1-1. The CDR3 has 16 residues. Germline V gene data show CDR1 as MDHEN and CDR2 as SYDVKM. The CDR3: CASSSGRTSMNTEAFF.

CDR3: CASSLSGPTTDTQYF. The chain combines TRBV7-9 with TRBJ2-3. CDR3 length equals 15 residues. Per the germline V gene, CDR1 is SEHNR and CDR2 is FQNEAQ (reference sequence).

This chain uses TRBV10-3 with TRBJ2-2; TCRdb lists TRBD1, though no DNA is available to test this call. The CDR3 runs 17 residues. Germline CDR1 ENHRY, CDR2 SYGVKD. The CDR3 is CAISDRTGGVDTGELFF.